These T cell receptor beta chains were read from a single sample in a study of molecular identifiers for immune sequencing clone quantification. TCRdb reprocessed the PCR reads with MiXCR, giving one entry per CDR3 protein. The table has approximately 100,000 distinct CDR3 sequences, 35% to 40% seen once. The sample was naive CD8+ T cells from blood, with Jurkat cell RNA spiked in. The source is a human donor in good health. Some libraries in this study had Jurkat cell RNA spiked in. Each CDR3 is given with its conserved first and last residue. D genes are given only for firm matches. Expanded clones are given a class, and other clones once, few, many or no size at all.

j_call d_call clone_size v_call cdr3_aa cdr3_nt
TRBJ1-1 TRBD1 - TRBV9 CASSTGQGGAEAFF TGTGCCAGCAGCACAGGACAGGGGGGGGCTGAAGCTTTCTTT
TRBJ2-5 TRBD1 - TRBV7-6 CASSLTGGVVEPQYF TGTGCCAGCAGCTTGACAGGGGGCGTAGTTGAGCCCCAGTACTTC
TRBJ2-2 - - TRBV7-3 CASSLDGGNTGELFF TGTGCCAGCAGCTTGGATGGAGGGAACACCGGGGAGCTGTTTTTT
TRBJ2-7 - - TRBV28 CASSSDSLGPYEQYF TGTGCCAGCAGTTCCGACTCTCTGGGCCCCTACGAGCAGTACTTC
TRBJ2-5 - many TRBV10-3 CAISESEVGQYF TGTGCCATCAGTGAGTCTGAGGTTGGTCAGTACTTC
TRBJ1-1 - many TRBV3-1 CASTATRGKGNTEAFF TGTGCCAGCACCGCAACGAGGGGGAAGGGAAACACTGAAGCTTTCTTT
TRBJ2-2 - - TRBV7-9 CASSPNSGPNTGELFF TGTGCCAGCAGCCCGAACTCGGGACCCAACACCGGGGAGCTGTTTTTT
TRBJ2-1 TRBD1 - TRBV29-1 CSVDGTRDRGSNEQIF TGCAGCGTTGACGGAACCCGGGACAGGGGCTCCAATGAGCAGATCTTC
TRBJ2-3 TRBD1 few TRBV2 CAIFSGTGTDTQYF TGTGCCATTTTCTCCGGGACAGGGACAGATACGCAGTATTTT
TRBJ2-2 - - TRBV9 CASSATPVPTGELFF TGTGCCAGCAGCGCAACTCCGGTCCCCACCGGGGAGCTGTTTTTT
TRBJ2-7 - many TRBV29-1 CSVAGIGTGYEQYF TGCAGCGTTGCGGGGATTGGGACGGGTTACGAGCAGTACTTC
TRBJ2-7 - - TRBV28 CASIGLAVLDEKYF TGTGCCAGTATCGGCTTAGCGGTCTTGGACGAGAAGTACTTC
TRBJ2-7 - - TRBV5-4 CASSFGVGSPYEQYF TGTGCCAGCAGCTTTGGAGTCGGGAGCCCCTACGAGCAGTACTTC
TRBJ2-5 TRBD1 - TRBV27 CASRLLGQGQETQYF TGTGCCAGCAGATTATTGGGACAGGGGCAAGAGACCCAGTACTTC
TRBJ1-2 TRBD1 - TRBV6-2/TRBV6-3 CTSRGTSYGYTF TGTACCAGCAGGGGGACGTCCTATGGCTACACCTTC
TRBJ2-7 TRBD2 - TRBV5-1 CASSWTSGSYEQYF TGCGCCAGCAGCTGGACTAGCGGGTCCTACGAGCAGTACTTC
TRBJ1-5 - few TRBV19 CASSILGRNRYSEHQPQHF TGTGCCAGTAGTATATTGGGACGGAATCGATATTCCGAACATCAGCCCCAGCATTTT
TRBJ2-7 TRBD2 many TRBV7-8 CASSPLTSGSSYEQYF TGTGCCAGCAGCCCTTTGACTAGCGGGAGCTCCTACGAGCAGTACTTC
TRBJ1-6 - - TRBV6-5 CASSKGNRLSPLHF TGTGCCAGCAGTAAGGGGAACAGGCTTTCACCCCTCCACTTT
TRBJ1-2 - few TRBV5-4 CASRRASPEGYTF TGTGCCAGCAGGCGGGCCTCACCAGAGGGCTACACCTTC
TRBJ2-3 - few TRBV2 CASSDQGRPSTDTQYF TGTGCCAGCAGTGATCAAGGGCGGCCTAGCACAGATACGCAGTATTTT
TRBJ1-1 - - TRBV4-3 CASSPFGRGTEAFF TGCGCCAGCAGCCCCTTCGGACGGGGCACTGAAGCTTTCTTT
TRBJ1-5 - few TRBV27 CASRKTVNQPQHF TGTGCCAGCAGGAAGACAGTCAATCAGCCCCAGCATTTT
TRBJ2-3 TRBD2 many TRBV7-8 CASSKLAGVADTQYF TGTGCCAGCAGTAAACTAGCGGGAGTCGCGGATACGCAGTATTTT
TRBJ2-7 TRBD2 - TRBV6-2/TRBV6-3 CASSYSRVAGGSYEQYF TGTGCCAGCAGTTACTCACGGGTAGCGGGAGGTTCCTACGAGCAGTACTTC
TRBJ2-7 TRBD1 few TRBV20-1 CSAFDRGRNEQYF TGCAGTGCTTTCGACAGGGGCCGAAACGAGCAGTACTTC
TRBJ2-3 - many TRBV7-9 CASPPNGLSYTQYF TGTGCCAGCCCCCCCAACGGCCTAAGTTATACGCAGTATTTT
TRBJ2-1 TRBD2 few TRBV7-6 CASSHGLAGVAEQFF TGTGCCAGCAGCCATGGACTAGCGGGAGTTGCTGAGCAGTTCTTC
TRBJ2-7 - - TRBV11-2 CASSFYRVTYEQYF TGTGCCAGCAGCTTTTACCGGGTTACCTACGAGCAGTACTTC
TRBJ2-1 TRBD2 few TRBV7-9 CASSLLLAGGPNEQFF TGTGCCAGCAGCTTACTACTAGCGGGAGGGCCAAATGAGCAGTTCTTC
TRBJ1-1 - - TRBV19 CATMTMSYGNTEAFF TGTGCCACCATGACAATGTCCTACGGGAACACTGAAGCTTTCTTT
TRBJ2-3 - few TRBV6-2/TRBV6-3 CASSPKGERRSTDTQYF TGTGCCAGCAGCCCCAAGGGGGAGCGGCGGAGCACAGATACGCAGTATTTT
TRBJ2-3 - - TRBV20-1 CSARERGYTDTQYF TGCAGTGCTAGAGAAAGGGGGTATACAGATACGCAGTATTTT
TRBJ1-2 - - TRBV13 CASSWALNYGYTF TGTGCCAGCAGCTGGGCCCTTAACTATGGCTACACCTTC
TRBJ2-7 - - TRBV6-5 CASSYLDAHEQNF TGTGCCAGCAGTTACTTGGATGCCCACGAGCAGAACTTC
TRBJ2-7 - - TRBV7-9 CASSFGVRGEQYF TGTGCCAGCAGCTTCGGGGTAAGGGGCGAGCAGTACTTC
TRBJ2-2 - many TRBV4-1 CASSLAGAPNTGELFF TGCGCCAGCAGCCTGGCAGGGGCCCCTAACACCGGGGAGCTGTTTTTT
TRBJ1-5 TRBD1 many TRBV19 CASGDRGYNQPQHF TGTGCCAGTGGTGACAGGGGCTACAATCAGCCCCAGCATTTT
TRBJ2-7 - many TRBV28 CASSDLRQQLSYEQYF TGTGCCAGCAGTGACCTGCGGCAGCAGCTGTCCTACGAGCAGTACTTC
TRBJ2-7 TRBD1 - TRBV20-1 CSASPTGVFADRCF TGCAGTGCTAGCCCGACAGGGGTTTTCGCGGATCGGTGCTTC
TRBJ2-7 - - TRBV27 CASSTPGGRSEQYF TGTGCCAGCAGTACTCCCGGAGGGAGAAGCGAGCAGTACTTC
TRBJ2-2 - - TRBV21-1 CASSKEVTSPGELFF TGTGCCAGCAGCAAAGAGGTGACTAGTCCCGGGGAGCTGTTTTTT
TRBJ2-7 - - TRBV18 CASSPPDGPSYEQYF TGTGCCAGCTCACCACCGGACGGGCCTTCCTACGAGCAGTACTTC
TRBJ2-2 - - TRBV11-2 CASSTGPSRELFF TGTGCCAGCAGCACCGGGCCCTCACGGGAGCTGTTTTTT
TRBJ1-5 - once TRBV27 CASCLSGQNQPQHF TGTGCCAGCTGTTTATCGGGGCAGAATCAGCCCCAGCATTTT
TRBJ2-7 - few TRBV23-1 CASSPSKGPYEQYF TGCGCCAGCAGTCCCAGCAAGGGACCCTACGAGCAGTACTTC
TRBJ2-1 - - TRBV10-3 CATSDSGGNERFF TGTGCCACCTCGGACTCCGGGGGCAATGAGCGGTTCTTC
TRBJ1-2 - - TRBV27 CASSEVGLEHYGYTF TGTGCCAGCAGCGAAGTGGGACTGGAACACTATGGCTACACCTTC
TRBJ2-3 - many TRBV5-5 CASSPPLTDTQYF TGTGCCAGCAGCCCCCCGTTGACAGATACGCAGTATTTT
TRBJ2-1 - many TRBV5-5 CASRLDYNEQFF TGTGCCAGCAGGTTGGACTACAATGAGCAGTTCTTC
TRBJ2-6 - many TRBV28 CASSLYGANVLTF TGTGCCAGCAGTTTATATGGGGCCAACGTCCTGACTTTC
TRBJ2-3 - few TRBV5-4 CASSFPVADTQYF TGTGCCAGCAGCTTCCCGGTGGCAGATACGCAGTATTTT
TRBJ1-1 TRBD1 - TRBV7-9 CASSSSQGGFAEAFF TGTGCCAGCAGCTCTTCTCAGGGGGGATTTGCTGAAGCTTTCTTT
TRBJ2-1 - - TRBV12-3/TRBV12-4 CASSFVRNEQFF TGTGCCAGCAGTTTTGTCCGCAATGAGCAGTTCTTC